This TCR beta chain was sequenced for a study of vaccination and CD4 T cells after COVID-19. Overall study context: Convalescent individuals exhibited SARS-CoV-2 positivity on nasal swab PCR, with about 9 mild and one severe presentation. Participants, all vaccine recipients, received two doses of either BNT162b2 or mRNA-1273. Each post-COVID sample was drawn after diagnosis, and the median interval was around 100 days (range 35 to 161). Study-level results: Convalescent patients' clones that were vaccine-specific were spike mono-reactive in 304 of 307 cases.

TCRdb recomputed calls from the PCR reads with MiXCR, one row per CDR3 protein. The data show approximately 23,000 distinct CDR3 sequences, approximately 51% seen once. Concerning this clonotype itself: No antigen is known for it.

The CDR3 totals 16 residues. The V gene is TRBV21-1, the J gene TRBJ2-5; the D call in the table, TRBD2, was not verified against the DNA. TRBV21-1 is reported as a pseudogene. The TCR was taken from a human donor who had recovered from COVID-19. Sequenced material: CD4+ T cells from blood, taken before SARS-CoV-2 vaccination. CDR3 protein: CASSVSGTRKPETQYF. CDR3 bases: TGTGCCAGCAGCGTATCCGGGACTAGAAAGCCGGAGACCCAGTACTTC.